A selection of T cell receptor beta chains follows, all from one sample in a study of blood T cell repertoires in COVID-19. Assay used: immunoSEQ multiplex PCR; TCRdb lists only in-frame clones, some missing. This sample yields roughly 160,000 clones, of which over 80% are seen a single time; 10% to 15% belongs to the top ten. Material for sequencing was PBMCs or T cells enriched from blood (not recorded which). Receptors originate from a woman aged 55-70 years who had recovered from COVID-19. The CDR3 runs from the conserved cysteine through the conserved F or W. The D gene is left open where the match is weak. Expanded clones are given a class, and other clones once, few, many or no size at all.

V gene: TRBV6-5
D gene: NA
J gene: TRBJ2-7
clone size: NA
CDR3 DNA: TGTGCCAGCAGCTCTACAGGGCGGCACGAGCAGTACTTC
CDR3 protein: CASSSTGRHEQYF

V gene: TRBV14
D gene: NA
J gene: TRBJ1-6
clone size: NA
CDR3 DNA: TGTGCCAGCAGCTTCAGGGGTAGTACTTCACCCCTCCACTTT
CDR3 protein: CASSFRGSTSPLHF

V gene: TRBV25-1
D gene: NA
J gene: TRBJ2-2
clone size: once
CDR3 DNA: TGTGCCAGCAGTGAGGTCACGGGGATCGCGGGGGAGCTGTTTTTT
CDR3 protein: CASSEVTGIAGELFF

V gene: TRBV30
D gene: NA
J gene: TRBJ2-5
clone size: NA
CDR3 DNA: TGTGCCTGGAGATTCAAATGGACAGATCAAGAGACCCAGTACTTC
CDR3 protein: CAWRFKWTDQETQYF

V gene: TRBV5-1
D gene: TRBD2
J gene: TRBJ2-3
clone size: NA
CDR3 DNA: TGCGCCAGCAGTCTCGGGGGGTCTGAGCAGTATTTT
CDR3 protein: CASSLGGSEQYF

V gene: TRBV21-1
D gene: NA
J gene: TRBJ1-5
clone size: NA
CDR3 DNA: TGTGCCAGCAGCAAAGGGTCCCCAGGGGGCTGCAATCAGCCCCAGCATTTT
CDR3 protein: CASSKGSPGGCNQPQHF

V gene: TRBV2
D gene: NA
J gene: TRBJ2-5
clone size: NA
CDR3 DNA: TGTGCCAGCAGTTTTAACTTGGACAGGGGTGAGGTAGCGGGAGCAGAGACCCAGTACTTC
CDR3 protein: CASSFNLDRGEVAGAETQYF

V gene: TRBV5-1
D gene: TRBD1
J gene: TRBJ2-2
clone size: NA
CDR3 DNA: TGCGCCAGCAGCTGGGGGACAGGGAACACCGGGGAGCTGTTTTTT
CDR3 protein: CASSWGTGNTGELFF

V gene: TRBV7-9
D gene: TRBD1
J gene: TRBJ2-1
clone size: NA
CDR3 DNA: TGTGCCAGCAGCTTAGGGGACAGGGCGCACAATGAGCAGTTCTTC
CDR3 protein: CASSLGDRAHNEQFF

V gene: TRBV28
D gene: TRBD1
J gene: TRBJ1-2
clone size: NA
CDR3 DNA: TGTGCCAGCAGACAGAACCACAGGGGGCAGGGCTACACCTTC
CDR3 protein: CASRQNHRGQGYTF

V gene: TRBV6-6
D gene: TRBD2
J gene: TRBJ2-5
clone size: NA
CDR3 DNA: TGTGCCAGCAGTCGCGGGTTAGCGGGGGGTCAAGAGACCCAGTACTTC
CDR3 protein: CASSRGLAGGQETQYF

V gene: TRBV28
D gene: NA
J gene: TRBJ2-3
clone size: NA
CDR3 DNA: TGTGCCAGCAGTTTAATCGGGAGTTTTAAAGATACGCAGTATTTT
CDR3 protein: CASSLIGSFKDTQYF

V gene: TRBV14
D gene: NA
J gene: TRBJ2-1
clone size: NA
CDR3 DNA: TGTGCCAGCAGCCATGGACAGATTAACTACAATGAGCAGTTCTTC
CDR3 protein: CASSHGQINYNEQFF

V gene: TRBV27
D gene: TRBD1
J gene: TRBJ1-2
clone size: NA
CDR3 DNA: TGTGCCAGCAGTCCACTGACAGGGGGCGACTATGGCTACACCTTC
CDR3 protein: CASSPLTGGDYGYTF

V gene: TRBV11-2
D gene: NA
J gene: TRBJ1-1
clone size: NA
CDR3 DNA: TGTGCCAGCAGCTTAGTTGCGTTAGACACTGAAGCTTTCTTT
CDR3 protein: CASSLVALDTEAFF

V gene: TRBV28
D gene: TRBD1
J gene: TRBJ1-2
clone size: NA
CDR3 DNA: TGTGCCAGCCAAGTCCTACGCTTAGACAGGGATTATGGCTACACCTTC
CDR3 protein: CASQVLRLDRDYGYTF

V gene: TRBV5-4
D gene: TRBD1
J gene: TRBJ1-1
clone size: few
CDR3 DNA: TGTGCCAGCAGCTCCCGGGACAGGCTGAACACTGAAGCTTTCTTT
CDR3 protein: CASSSRDRLNTEAFF